Listed here are 25 T cell receptor beta chains from one sample, sequenced in a study of blood T cell repertoires in COVID-19. The repertoire was sequenced with immunoSEQ multiplex PCR; TCRdb's copy has only in-frame clones and lacks some. The data show 130,000 or so clones, with 85% to 90% seen just once and about 1.6% held by the top ten. The material sequenced was peripheral blood. Receptors were obtained from an older woman with acute or convalescent COVID-19.

The rearrangement uses TRBV6-1 and TRBJ1-3; D call uncertain. The germline V and J ends were trimmed by 0 bases and 2 bases, with 5 bases remaining between them. The CDR3 contains 14 residues. Per the germline V gene, CDR1 is MNHNS and CDR2 is SASEGT. The CDR3 sequence is CASSEATTGNTIYF. As DNA, the CDR3 is TGTGCCAGCAGTGAAGCAACAACTGGAAACACCATATATTTT.

The gene calls are TRBV2 and TRBJ1-1; D is unclear. CDR3 length: 12 residues. Trimming shortened V by 6 bases and J by 1 base, and 6 bases separated the two germline ends. The germline gives CDR1 SNHLY, CDR2 FYNNEI. The CDR3 bases are TGTGCCAGCAGAATCGGGAACACTGAAGCTTTCTTT. Residues: CASRIGNTEAFF.

This sequence joins TRBV5-4 and TRBJ2-7; 9 nucleotides align to TRBD1. CDR3 length equals 16 residues. The J segment lost 3 bases and the V segment lost 1 base, leaving 8 bases of the junction unmatched. The germline V gene has CDR1 SGHNT and CDR2 YYREEE (reference sequence). DNA of the CDR3: TGTGCCAGCAGCTTGCCCCCCGGGACAGGGTTCTACGAGCAGTACTTC. Translating gives CASSLPPGTGFYEQYF.

The chain employs TRBV2 and TRBJ1-5; the match to TRBD1 covers 8 bases. The CDR3 consists of 16 residues. Germline assignment: CDR1 SNHLY and CDR2 FYNNEI. Losses at the gene ends were 6 bases for V and 6 bases for J; bases not matched to a gene: 13. CDR3 amino acids: CASSQTGATRGQPQHF. The CDR3 DNA reads as TGTGCCAGCAGCCAGACAGGGGCTACCAGGGGTCAGCCCCAGCATTTT.

The J gene is TRBJ1-2, the V gene TRBV10-3, with 9 bases fitting TRBD1. Per germline, CDR1 ENHRY and CDR2 SYGVKD. There are 15 residues in the CDR3. V dropped 0 bases and J dropped 3; count of bases not matched to a gene: 2. Here the CDR3 DNA reads TGTGCCATCAGTGAGTCGAACAGGGGGCACTATGGCTACACCTTC. Amino acid sequence: CAISESNRGHYGYTF.

The chain uses TRBV6-1 and TRBJ2-2, with TRBD1 matching 8 bases. The CDR3 has 15 amino acids. V lost 8 bases to trimming and J lost 6 bases; unmatched junction nucleotides: 11. Germline V lookup: CDR1 MNHNS, CDR2 SASEGT. The CDR3 spells CASGPGQAVPGELFF. Here the CDR3 DNA reads TGTGCCAGCGGGCCGGGACAGGCGGTACCCGGGGAGCTGTTTTTT.

This rearrangement joins TRBV6-1 to TRBJ2-4; 7 nucleotides agree with TRBD1. CDR1 and CDR2 (germline): MNHNS, SASEGT. The CDR3 runs 17 residues. With 4 bases clipped from V and 8 bases from J, the junction kept 17 bases outside the gene matches. The DNA for the CDR3 is TGTGCCAGCAGTGCCCGACAGGGTGGAGGAATAGTGGACATTCAGTACTTC. Amino acids: CASSARQGGGIVDIQYF.

The V call is TRBV4-3, the J call TRBJ2-2; a weak D match, TRBD1 (6 bases). V was clipped by 0 bases and J by 8 bases, with 16 bases between them. This CDR3 contains 16 residues. Germline CDR1 reads LGHNA; CDR2 reads YSLEER. The CDR3 is CASSQDFGGAEGELFF. Here the CDR3 DNA reads TGCGCCAGCAGCCAAGATTTTGGGGGCGCAGAAGGGGAGCTGTTTTTT.

The chain's CDR3 is CASSPPTIGEKLFF. The CDR3 DNA is TGTGCCAGCTCACCGCCTACTATTGGTGAAAAACTGTTTTTT. This chain uses TRBV18 with TRBJ1-4; D unclear. In germline, CDR1 is KGHSH, CDR2 LQKENI. Trimming shortened V by 3 bases and J by 7 bases, and 12 bases separated the two germline ends. The CDR3 totals 14 residues.

V and J are TRBV9 and TRBJ2-2, with a weak D call TRBD1 (5 bases). With 2 bases removed from V and 4 bases from J, the gap between germline ends came to 12 bases. The length of the CDR3 is 15 residues. The germline CDR1 and CDR2 sequences are SGDLS and YYNGEE. CDR3 DNA sequence: TGTGCCAGCAGCGTCCAGGGTTCAATCACCGGGGAGCTGTTTTTT. Translating gives CASSVQGSITGELFF. Full variable domain (rest looked up from reference TRBV9 and TRBJ2-2): DSGVTQTPKHLITATGQRVTLRCSPRSGDLSVYWYQQSLDQGLQFLIQYYNGEERAKGNILERFSAQQFPDLHSELNLSSLELGDSALYFCASSVQGSITGELFFGEGSRLTVL.

The chain carries TRBV6-5 and TRBJ2-3; D is possibly TRBD2 (6 bases). CDR1 is MNHEY and CDR2 is SVGAGI in the germline V gene. With 6 bases removed from V and 1 base from J, the gap between germline ends came to 11 bases. This CDR3 is built from 14 residues. The CDR3 region has the DNA TGTGCCAGCAGACGACTAGTACGCACAGATACGCAGTATTTT. It translates to CASRRLVRTDTQYF.

The gene calls are TRBV19 and TRBJ2-2; 8 bases are a match to TRBD1. From germline, CDR1 is LNHDA and CDR2 SQIVND (reference sequence). The CDR3 extends over 15 amino acids. Trimming took 5 bases from V and 7 from J; bases not matched to a gene: 9. CDR3 in amino acids: CASSPWTGQSGELFF. The CDR3 nucleotides read TGTGCCAGTAGTCCTTGGACAGGGCAAAGCGGGGAGCTGTTTTTT. The complete variable domain, with remaining parts taken from reference TRBV19 and TRBJ2-2, reads DGGITQSPKYLFRKEGQNVTLSCEQNLNHDAMYWYRQDPGQGLRLIYYSQIVNDFQKGDIAEGYSVSREKKESFPLTVTSAQKNPTAFYLCASSPWTGQSGELFFGEGSRLTVL.

The chain has TRBV7-6 and TRBJ2-2, with TRBD2 identical over 9 bases. V shed 5 bases, J shed 3 bases, and the junction held 10 bases outside the gene matches. Germline CDR1 and CDR2: SGHVS and FNYEAQ. The CDR3 runs 17 residues. This CDR3 reads CASSPELSGGYTGELFF. As DNA, the CDR3 is TGTGCCAGCAGCCCGGAACTAAGCGGGGGGTACACCGGGGAGCTGTTTTTT.

This clone was counted between two and nine times. The gene calls are TRBV10-3 and TRBJ2-1, with D possibly being TRBD1 (6 bases). This CDR3 has 14 amino acids. Looked up from germline, CDR1 is ENHRY and CDR2 is SYGVKD. V lost 3 bases to trimming and J lost 0 bases, with 6 bases between them. The CDR3 DNA sequence: TGTGCCATCAGTGAAGGGGGCTCCTACAATGAGCAGTTCTTC. This encodes CAISEGGSYNEQFF.

This clone is a singleton in its sample. J is TRBJ2-2 and V is TRBV5-1; D uncertain. The CDR3 length is 15 residues. CDR1 is SGHRS and CDR2 is YFSETQ in the germline V gene. V lost 0 bases to trimming and J lost 2 bases, with 8 bases between them. The CDR3 DNA reads as TGCGCCAGCAGCTTGGCACAGTCCAACACCGGGGAGCTGTTTTTT. This codes for CASSLAQSNTGELFF.

This chain connects TRBV2 to TRBJ1-1; a weak D match, TRBD1 (6 bases). V lost 5 bases to trimming and J lost 1 base, with 8 bases between them. CDR3 length: 13 residues. CDR1 and CDR2 (germline): SNHLY, FYNNEI. The CDR3 DNA reads TGTGCCAGCAGTTGGACAGAGAACACTGAAGCTTTCTTT. Its protein is CASSWTENTEAFF. Full variable domain (remainder filled in from reference TRBV2 and TRBJ1-1): EPEVTQTPSHQVTQMGQEVILRCVPISNHLYFYWYRQILGQKVEFLVSFYNNEISEKSEIFDDQFSVERPDGSNFTLKIRSTKLEDSAMYFCASSWTENTEAFFGQGTRLTVV.

This clone has a single count. J is TRBJ1-2 and V is TRBV19; 8 bases line up with TRBD1. This CDR3 has 16 amino acids. CDR1 and CDR2 from the germline V gene are LNHDA and SQIVND (reference sequence). J lost 0 bases, V lost 5 bases, and 8 bases had no gene match. CDR3 sequence: CASSGVQGEANYGYTF. The CDR3 DNA reads as TGTGCCAGTAGTGGAGTACAGGGGGAAGCTAACTATGGCTACACCTTC.

The chain uses TRBV2 and TRBJ1-1, with D perhaps matching TRBD1 (5 bases). Trimming removed 4 bases at V and 2 bases at J, with 11 bases between. The CDR3 spans 14 residues. Germline V gene sequence: CDR1 SNHLY, CDR2 FYNNEI. Here the CDR3 reads CASSGGRGNTEAFF. Written as DNA, the CDR3 is TGTGCCAGCAGTGGAGGGAGGGGCAACACTGAAGCTTTCTTT.

J is TRBJ2-5 and V is TRBV6-5; D gene uncertain. The V end lost 7 bases, the J end lost 1 base, and 10 bases lay between the germline ends. This CDR3 contains 13 residues. Germline CDR1 is MNHEY and CDR2 is SVGAGI. CDR3 residues: CASKPGPQETQYF. Written as DNA, the CDR3 is TGTGCCAGCAAGCCGGGTCCCCAAGAGACCCAGTACTTC.

The J gene is TRBJ2-1, the V gene TRBV11-3; 9 nucleotides agree with TRBD1. The germline V gene encodes CDR1 SGHNT and CDR2 YENEEA. V gave up 0 bases and J gave up 5 bases; unmatched junction bases: 11. CDR3 size: 18 residues. The CDR3 DNA reads as TGTGCCAGCAGCTTAGATCAGGGCGGGACAGGGTCCAACAATGAGCAGTTCTTC. This codes for CASSLDQGGTGSNNEQFF. The full variable domain, with the rest looked up from reference TRBV11-3 and TRBJ2-1, is EAGVVQSPRYKIIEKKQPVAFWCNPISGHNTLYWYLQNLGQGPELLIRYENEEAVDDSQLPKDRFSAERLKGVDSTLKIQPAELGDSAVYLCASSLDQGGTGSNNEQFFGPGTRLTVL.

DNA of the CDR3: TGTGCCAGCAGCGCGGGGACAGGCTATAGCAATCAGCCCCAGCATTTT. Residues: CASSAGTGYSNQPQHF. The chain recombines TRBV5-6 with TRBJ1-5; TRBD1 aligns across 8 bases. Germline trimming cut 4 bases from V and 0 bases from J; bases unmatched to any gene: 6. The germline V gene encodes CDR1 SGHDT and CDR2 YYEEEE. The CDR3 consists of 16 residues. Full variable domain (missing parts from reference TRBV5-6 and TRBJ1-5): DAGVTQSPTHLIKTRGQQVTLRCSPKSGHDTVSWYQQALGQGPQFIFQYYEEEERQRGNFPDRFSGHQFPNYSSELNVNALLLGDSALYLCASSAGTGYSNQPQHFGDGTRLSIL.

The rearrangement uses TRBV5-4 and TRBJ2-2; no definite D call. This CDR3 has 15 residues. The germline CDR1 and CDR2 sequences are SGHNT and YYREEE (reference sequence). The V and J ends lost 3 bases and 3 bases respectively, with 12 bases between them. The CDR3: CASSSRNLDTGELFF. The CDR3 nucleotides are TGTGCCAGCAGCTCCAGGAATCTTGACACCGGGGAGCTGTTTTTT.

CDR3 protein: CASGRDREDQPQHF. The CDR3 DNA sequence: TGTGCCAGCGGGCGGGACAGGGAGGACCAGCCCCAGCATTTT. This rearrangement joins TRBV2 to TRBJ1-5; TRBD1 aligns across 9 bases. The CDR3 length is 14 residues. CDR1 SNHLY and CDR2 FYNNEI come from the germline V gene. V lost 8 bases, J lost 7 bases, and 9 bases stayed unmatched.

This sequence joins TRBV18 and TRBJ1-1; D is perhaps TRBD1 (5 bases). CDR3 length: 13 amino acids. Germline V CDR1 and CDR2: KGHSH, LQKENI. Trimming stripped 8 bases from V and 1 base from J, with 11 bases between. The CDR3 bases are TGTGCCAGCCAGGGCAGCGAGAACACTGAAGCTTTCTTT. Protein sequence: CASQGSENTEAFF. Variable domain in full (rest from reference TRBV18 and TRBJ1-1): NAGVMQNPRHLVRRRGQEARLRCSPMKGHSHVYWYRQLPEEGLKFMVYLQKENIIDESGMPKERFSAEFPKEGPSILRIQQVVRGDSAAYFCASQGSENTEAFFGQGTRLTVV.

The gene calls are TRBV18 and TRBJ1-1, with D perhaps TRBD1 (5 bases). Trimming shortened V by 4 bases and J by 3 bases, and 21 bases separated the two germline ends. CDR1 is KGHSH, CDR2 LQKENI, per germline. The CDR3 loop spans 17 amino acids. The CDR3 spells CASSLNPGTTQDTEAFF. For the CDR3, the DNA is TGTGCCAGCTCACTGAATCCAGGGACTACTCAAGACACTGAAGCTTTCTTT.